These 14 T cell receptor beta chains were all obtained from the same sample, sequenced in a study of T-cell reconstitution after alpha-beta-depleted transplantation in children (dated by TCRdb to about 2016). The library was produced with PCR. The sample was run on an Illumina HiSeq 2500. To normalize quantification of the TCRbeta repertoire, the TCR libraries were built with molecular barcoding that relied on unique molecular identifiers. TCRdb reanalyzed the raw reads on its own, using fastp at Q25 for trimming and MiXCR for clone calling, and kept in-frame beta chains. Identical CDR3 protein sequences are pooled into one entry, listed with their most common genes and DNA. This sample has hundreds of thousands of distinct CDR3 sequences in its table, and 10% to 15% of those were observed once. The top ten constitute roughly 2.3% of the sample. The treatment or condition label, as the study defines it: allogeneic hematopoietic cell transplantation with graft depleted of TCRalphabeta T cells and CD19 B cells.

This specimen consisted of PBMCs, mostly from graft donor cells, obtained 360 days after TCRalphabeta/CD19-depleted stem cell transplant. These receptors were obtained from a male patient under 18 who had a stem cell transplant for acute myeloid leukemia, so the T cells may come from the graft donor.

The J gene is TRBJ1-3, the V gene TRBV18; D ambiguous. Germline V gene sequence: CDR1 KGHSH, CDR2 LQKENI. Between the trimmed V and J ends, which lost 1 base and 2 bases, there was a span of 6 bases. The CDR3 is made up of 14 amino acids. The CDR3 protein is CASSPQGPGNTIYF. As DNA, the CDR3 is TGTGCCAGCTCACCACAGGGTCCTGGAAACACCATATATTTT.

Only a few counts were recorded for this clonotype. V and J are TRBV3-1 and TRBJ2-7; 9 positions agree with TRBD2. Trimming took 3 bases from V and 2 from J; bases not matched to a gene: 2. The germline V gene has CDR1 LGHDT and CDR2 YNNKEL (reference sequence). This CDR3 has 14 amino acids. CDR3 bases: TGTGCCAGCAGCCACGGCGGGGGGGCCTACGAGCAGTACTTC. It translates to CASSHGGGAYEQYF.

This clonotype was counted only a few times. The gene calls are TRBV7-9 and TRBJ2-7; 7 positions match TRBD2. With 2 bases clipped from V and 3 bases from J, the junction kept 4 bases outside the gene matches. The germline gives CDR1 SEHNR, CDR2 FQNEAQ (reference sequence). This CDR3 contains 14 residues. The chain's CDR3 is CASSLSQRDYEQYF. The CDR3 DNA reads TGTGCCAGCAGCTTATCTCAGCGGGACTACGAGCAGTACTTC.

The V and J genes are TRBV10-3 and TRBJ2-2; D ambiguous. Trimming removed 7 bases from V and 2 bases from J, with 14 bases in between. The V gene's germline CDR1 is ENHRY and CDR2 SYGVKD. This CDR3 spans 15 amino acids. The CDR3 reads CAINVGLDNTGELFF. DNA for the CDR3: TGTGCCATCAACGTAGGTCTCGATAACACCGGGGAGCTGTTTTTT.

J is TRBJ2-2 and V is TRBV11-3; D possibly corresponds to TRBD2 (6 bases). Germline assignment: CDR1 SGHNT and CDR2 YENEEA. Between the trimmed V and J ends, which lost 6 bases and 6 bases, there was a span of 17 bases. This CDR3 spans 15 amino acids. CDR3 nucleotide sequence: TGTGCCAGCAGTGGGGGAGGCGGCGAGGCCGGGGAGCTGTTTTTT. Residues: CASSGGGGEAGELFF.

This clonotype was counted at least ten times. The CDR3 DNA reads as TGTGCCAGCAGACCCCCAGTGGGTACGCAGTATTTT. Protein: CASRPPVGTQYF. The chain links TRBV12-3 or TRBV12-4 to TRBJ2-3; D gene ambiguous. Between the trimmed V and J ends, which lost 6 bases and 8 bases, there was a span of 12 bases. This CDR3 comprises 12 residues.

This clonotype was counted at least ten times. This chain connects TRBV12-3 or TRBV12-4 to TRBJ2-7, with 7 bases aligning to TRBD1. The junction had 9 bases not matched to a gene; V was cut back by 6 bases and J by 1 base. The CDR3 runs to 15 residues. The DNA of the CDR3 is TGTGCCAGCAGCCCAGGACAGGCCTGGTCCTACGAGCAGTACTTC. Protein product: CASSPGQAWSYEQYF.

This chain connects TRBV5-4 to TRBJ2-3; D possibly corresponds to TRBD2 (6 bases). The CDR3 has 16 residues. With 2 bases removed from V and 3 bases from J, the gap between germline ends came to 16 bases. Germline CDR1 is SGHNT and CDR2 is YYREEE (reference sequence). CDR3 DNA: TGTGCCAGCAGCTTTTCGTTGGGACTCCGGACAGATACGCAGTATTTT. Encoded protein: CASSFSLGLRTDTQYF.

In its sample, this clonotype was seen a few times. The chain carries TRBV7-2 and TRBJ2-7, with TRBD1 identical over 9 bases. Losses at the gene ends were 5 bases for V and 4 bases for J; bases not matched to a gene: 6. This CDR3 has 14 residues. Germline loops: CDR1 SGHTA, CDR2 FQGNSA. CDR3 nucleotides: TGTGCCAGCAGCCGTCGACAGGGGGAATACGAGCAGTACTTC. Amino acid sequence: CASSRRQGEYEQYF.

The gene calls are TRBV20-1 and TRBJ2-7; D call uncertain. This CDR3 has 11 amino acids. Germline-derived CDR1 and CDR2 are DFQATT and SNEGSKA (reference sequence). The CDR3 sequence is CSALMGYEQYF. The DNA of the CDR3 is TGCAGCGCCTTGATGGGGTACGAGCAGTACTTC.

The genes are TRBV6-5 and TRBJ2-2; a possible D gene is TRBD2 (5 bases). From germline, CDR1 is MNHEY and CDR2 SVGAGI. Trimming stripped 2 bases from V and 0 bases from J, with 10 bases between. The CDR3 extends over 16 amino acids. CDR3 nucleotide sequence: TGTGCCAGCAGTTACCCGGGGAGATCGAACACCGGGGAGCTGTTTTTT. This sequence encodes CASSYPGRSNTGELFF.

This clonotype showed up just a few times. The chain couples TRBV28 to TRBJ2-1; TRBD2 aligns across 10 bases. CDR3 length equals 15 residues. After removal of 8 bases from V and 9 bases from J, the junction contained 13 bases not matched to a gene. Per germline, CDR1 MDHEN and CDR2 SYDVKM. DNA of the CDR3: TGTGCCAGCGGACCGGACAGCGGGAGGGCCGCTGAGCAGTTCTTC. As protein: CASGPDSGRAAEQFF.

This clonotype has a handful of counts. This sequence joins TRBV20-1 and TRBJ2-3; D not certain. V dropped 5 bases and J dropped 2 bases, with 8 bases sitting between them. Germline CDR1 reads DFQATT; CDR2 reads SNEGSKA (reference sequence). The CDR3 consists of 12 residues. In DNA form, the CDR3 reads TGCAGTGCTCTCCAAACCACAGATACGCAGTATTTT. Protein: CSALQTTDTQYF.

The gene calls are TRBV24-1 and TRBJ2-7; TRBD2 matches 9 bases. Germline V gene data show CDR1 as KGHDR and CDR2 as SFDVKD. The CDR3 totals 16 residues. J lost 3 bases, V lost 0 bases, and 5 bases had no gene match. CDR3 nucleotides: TGTGCCACCAGTGATTTGAGCGGGAGGTTCTTCTACGAGCAGTACTTC. Translating gives CATSDLSGRFFYEQYF.